The 19 T cell receptor beta chains in this list originate from one sample, sequenced in a study of T cells in Graves' hyperthyroidism and ophthalmopathy. The TCR beta CDR3 regions underwent amplification using RNA transcripts as the source. RT-PCR in the first round (using the HTBI primer set) targeted the TCR CDR3. One entry per CDR3 protein results from TCRdb running MiXCR on the multiplex PCR reads. The repertoire holds fewer than 250,000 distinct CDR3 sequences, with 17% as singletons. What was sequenced was blood. These receptor sequences come from a man aged 45-65 years with Graves' hyperthyroidism.

This clonotype was seen many times. The CDR3 region is CASSPRAGNTYEQYF. In nucleotides, the CDR3 is TGTGCCAGCAGCCCCCGGGCGGGGAACACCTACGAGCAGTACTTC. The chain employs TRBV7-9 and TRBJ2-7; tentative D call: TRBD2 (6 bases). This CDR3 spans 15 amino acids. Germline CDR1 SEHNR, CDR2 FQNEAQ (reference sequence). Trimming left V 5 bases short and J 2 bases short, with 16 bases between.

This clonotype was picked up many times. For the CDR3, the DNA is TGTGCCAGCAGTTTAGGGGCAGCCCAAGAGACCCAGTACTTC. Translation gives CASSLGAAQETQYF. The V call is TRBV12-3 or TRBV12-4, the J call TRBJ2-5; D gene uncertain. V was cut by 1 base and J by 1 base, with 7 bases left in between. The CDR3 is 14 residues long.

As to this clonotype: Because the CDR3's place on the DNA is in doubt, the DNA is left out and the CDR3 is given as listed by TCRdb. The CDR3 is CSALPTLGTEAFF. The chain links TRBV29-1 to TRBJ1-1. The CDR3 has 13 residues if both end residues are counted. Germline assignment: CDR1 SQVTM and CDR2 ANQGSEA.

This clonotype has just a few counts. An end of the junction differs from the germline gene, which may be a read error. The CDR3 here is CASTVGGARRTGELVF. As DNA, the CDR3 is TGTGCCAGCACCGTGGGGGGGGCGCGTCGCACCGGGGAGCTGGTTTTT. The chain employs TRBV28 and TRBJ2-2; maybe TRBD2 (7 bases). The CDR3 has 16 amino acids. Germline assignment: CDR1 MDHEN and CDR2 SYDVKM.

This clonotype was counted at least ten times. This chain uses TRBV7-2 with TRBJ2-7, with no clear D. The CDR3 has 13 residues. The germline gives CDR1 SGHTA, CDR2 FQGNSA. V gave up 4 bases and J gave up 2 bases, with 9 bases separating them. The CDR3 region is CASSYDRAYEQYF. Here the CDR3 DNA reads TGTGCCAGCAGCTACGACCGAGCCTACGAGCAGTACTTC.

The chain uses TRBV20-1 and TRBJ1-1; no reliable D call. The CDR3 runs 14 residues. V lost 0 bases and J 0 bases, leaving 8 bases between the germline ends. In germline, CDR1 is DFQATT, CDR2 SNEGSKA (reference sequence). The CDR3 sequence: CSARDPAVNTEAFF. CDR3 DNA: TGCAGTGCTAGAGATCCCGCAGTGAACACTGAAGCTTTCTTT.

The table lists this clonotype with a few counts. The genes are TRBV3-2 and TRBJ1-4; the table gives TRBD1 as D, unverified against the DNA. TRBV3-2 is termed a pseudogene. CDR3 length: 17 amino acids. DNA for the CDR3: TGTGCCAGCAGCCAAGATAGGCGCCAGGGGGACGATGAAAAACTGTTTTTT. It codes for CASSQDRRQGDDEKLFF.

This clonotype was counted ten times or more. The genes are TRBV5-1 and TRBJ2-2; D ambiguous. Trimming stripped 4 bases from V and 2 bases from J, with 9 bases between. The germline V gene encodes CDR1 SGHRS and CDR2 YFSETQ. This CDR3 has 14 residues. CDR3 DNA sequence: TGCGCCAGCAGCCCTCTAACAAACACCGGGGAGCTGTTTTTT. Translation: CASSPLTNTGELFF. Based on the CDR3 plus reference TRBV5-1 and TRBJ2-2, the full variable domain is KAGVTQTPRYLIKTRGQQVTLSCSPISGHRSVSWYQQTPGQGLQFLFEYFSETQRNKGNFPGRFSGRQFSNSRSEMNVSTLELGDSALYLCASSPLTNTGELFFGEGSRLTVL.

This clonotype came up many times. The V and J genes are TRBV11-2 and TRBJ2-7; unclear D gene. Germline lookup yields CDR1 SGHAT and CDR2 FQNNGV. V dropped 5 bases and J dropped 2 bases, with 13 bases sitting between them. The CDR3 has 14 amino acids. The chain's CDR3 is CASSPLSLTYEQYF. CDR3 bases: TGTGCCAGCAGCCCTCTGAGCCTAACCTACGAGCAGTACTTC.

This clonotype was counted ten times or more. The chain uses TRBV5-5 and TRBJ2-1, with no clear D. Germline V gives CDR1 SGHKS, CDR2 YYEKEE (reference sequence). V was shortened by 4 bases and J by 0 bases, with 11 bases between the two germline ends. The length of the CDR3 is 15 residues. CDR3 DNA: TGTGCCAGCAGCCTCGACGGCGACTCCTACAATGAGCAGTTCTTC. Its protein product is CASSLDGDSYNEQFF.

This clonotype has a handful of counts. The J gene is TRBJ2-2, the V gene TRBV6-5; 13 positions agree with TRBD2. The junction had 7 bases not matched to a gene; V was cut back by 1 base and J by 5 bases. CDR1 and CDR2 from the germline V gene are MNHEY and SVGAGI. The CDR3 covers 18 residues. The CDR3 here is CASSYFGLAGDRTGELFF. For the CDR3, the DNA is TGTGCCAGCAGTTACTTCGGACTAGCGGGAGATAGGACCGGGGAGCTGTTTTTT.

The chain carries TRBV20-1 and TRBJ2-2; TRBD2 aligns across 7 bases. Germline assignment: CDR1 DFQATT and CDR2 SNEGSKA (reference sequence). This CDR3 is 15 amino acids long. The J segment lost 4 bases and the V segment lost 6 bases, leaving 11 bases of the junction unmatched. CDR3 in amino acids: CSAEDSGLPTGELFF. The CDR3 region has the DNA TGCAGTGCGGAAGACTCGGGACTACCCACCGGGGAGCTGTTTTTT.

This clonotype was observed a few times. V is TRBV5-1 and J is TRBJ2-2; 12 nucleotides agree with TRBD1. V trimming: 6 bases; J trimming: 7 bases; junction bases outside the gene matches: 13. This CDR3 has 17 residues. The V gene's germline CDR1 is SGHRS and CDR2 YFSETQ. DNA of the CDR3: TGCGCCAGCACGCCGCAACCCGGGACAGGGGGCCACGGGGAGCTGTTTTTT. Its protein is CASTPQPGTGGHGELFF. The whole variable domain, remainder taken from reference TRBV5-1 and TRBJ2-2, is KAGVTQTPRYLIKTRGQQVTLSCSPISGHRSVSWYQQTPGQGLQFLFEYFSETQRNKGNFPGRFSGRQFSNSRSEMNVSTLELGDSALYLCASTPQPGTGGHGELFFGEGSRLTVL.

Ten or more counts support this clonotype. This sequence joins TRBV20-1 and TRBJ1-1; TRBD1 matches at 9 bases. The V gene end was trimmed by 6 bases and the J gene end by 5 bases; junction bases not matched to a gene: 7. The CDR3 sequence is 13 residues long. CDR1 and CDR2 from the germline V gene are DFQATT and SNEGSKA (reference sequence). CDR3 nucleotide sequence: TGCAGTGCGACAGGGGGATTTGTGACTGAAGCTTTCTTT. Amino acid sequence: CSATGGFVTEAFF.

In this sample, this clonotype turned up many times. The J gene is TRBJ2-7, the V gene TRBV28; no clear D gene. This CDR3 contains 15 residues. V was clipped by 5 bases and J by 2 bases, with 16 bases between them. Germline V CDR1 and CDR2: MDHEN, SYDVKM. CDR3 in DNA: TGTGCCAGCAGTGAACCCGCGGACCTAACCTACGAGCAGTACTTC. This sequence encodes CASSEPADLTYEQYF.

There are many counts of this clonotype. V and J are TRBV28 and TRBJ1-5, with D possibly TRBD1 on 6 matching bases. This CDR3 spans 15 amino acids. Per germline, CDR1 MDHEN and CDR2 SYDVKM. Trimming took off 4 bases at V and 2 bases at J, with 12 bases between the two ends. CDR3 in amino acids: CASSYTGTGNQPQHF. For the CDR3, the DNA is TGTGCCAGCAGTTATACAGGGACTGGCAATCAGCCCCAGCATTTT.

This clonotype was seen a few times. This chain uses TRBV4-1 with TRBJ2-7; 12 bases are a match to TRBD2. Unmatched junction bases numbered 4, after V lost 3 bases and J lost 1 base. CDR1 is MGHRA, CDR2 YSYEKL, per germline. The CDR3 runs to 16 residues. CDR3 sequence: CASSHLTSGSSYEQYF. In nucleotides, the CDR3 is TGCGCCAGCAGCCATCTGACTAGCGGGAGTTCCTACGAGCAGTACTTC.

The genes are TRBV19 and TRBJ1-1; TRBD1 matches at 8 bases. In germline, CDR1 is LNHDA, CDR2 SQIVND (reference sequence). The CDR3 runs to 15 residues. After removal of 3 bases from V and 4 bases from J, the junction contained 7 bases not matched to a gene. Written as DNA, the CDR3 is TGTGCCAGTAGTATTAAAGGACAGGGCGGCACTGAAGCTTTCTTT. This sequence encodes CASSIKGQGGTEAFF.

The rearrangement uses TRBV19 and TRBJ2-7; the D gene is possibly TRBD2 (5 bases). The V gene lost 1 base and the J gene lost 0 bases, with 13 bases spanning the gap. The CDR3 has 16 residues. Germline V gives CDR1 LNHDA, CDR2 SQIVND (reference sequence). CDR3 DNA: TGTGCCAGTAGTATAGGAGGGCGTTCCTACTCCTACGAGCAGTACTTC. It is translated as CASSIGGRSYSYEQYF. The full variable domain, its missing parts supplied by reference TRBV19 and TRBJ2-7, is DGGITQSPKYLFRKEGQNVTLSCEQNLNHDAMYWYRQDPGQGLRLIYYSQIVNDFQKGDIAEGYSVSREKKESFPLTVTSAQKNPTAFYLCASSIGGRSYSYEQYFGPGTRLTVT.